A selection of T cell receptor beta chains follows, all from one sample in a study of cytomegalovirus exposure and HLA in healthy donors. Here immunoSEQ multiplex PCR was the method, and the copy in TCRdb shows in-frame clones only, minus some. Of 45,000 to 75,000 clones listed, about 70% are singletons. The sequencing sample was made of PBMCs. These receptors all stem from a woman aged 55 to 70 in good health and CMV-seropositive. Both conserved end residues are part of each CDR3. The D gene is left open where the match is weak. Clone size is not always given. Where it is, it says once, few, many or a class for expanded clones.

>-|TRBV9|TRBJ2-5|-
TGTGCCAGCAGCGTAGGGCAAATCCAAGAGACCCAGTACTTC
CASSVGQIQETQYF
>-|TRBV4-3|TRBJ1-2|-
TGCGCCAGCAGCCAAGATCAGGGGTACTATGGCTACACCTTC
CASSQDQGYYGYTF
>-|TRBV5-6|TRBJ1-2|-
TGTGCCAGCAGCTATGGAGGGGAAGGAGGCTACACCTTC
CASSYGGEGGYTF
>few|TRBV7-8|TRBJ2-7|-
TGTGCCAGCAGCCTGAGGCCGGCATACGAGCAGTACTTC
CASSLRPAYEQYF
>few|TRBV2|TRBJ2-2|-
TGTGCCAGCAGTGAAGTACTAGCCGCCGGGGAGCTGTTTTTT
CASSEVLAAGELFF
>-|TRBV9|TRBJ1-4|-
TGTGCCAGCTCAGGCATAACAGGAGAAAAACTGTTTTTT
CASSGITGEKLFF
>-|TRBV6-5|TRBJ2-5|-
TGTGCCAGCAGTTTCCGACAGGAAGAGACCCAGTACTTC
CASSFRQEETQYF
>once|TRBV27|TRBJ1-1|-
TGTGCCAGCCGCAAACAGCGGGACCGTGAAGCTTTCTTT
CASRKQRDREAFF
>-|TRBV4-2|TRBJ1-2|-
TGTGCCAGCAGCCAAGATTCGCTAGCGCCTTATGGCTACACCTTC
CASSQDSLAPYGYTF
>-|TRBV5-1|TRBJ1-1|-
TGCGCCAGCAGCTTTATGGGGGAGCGGGGTGAAGCTTTCTTT
CASSFMGERGEAFF
>-|TRBV6-1|TRBJ1-2|-
TGTGCCAGCAGTGAAGCCCACAGGGAAGTGCGAAGTGGCTACACCTTC
CASSEAHREVRSGYTF
>-|TRBV9|TRBJ2-1|TRBD1
TGTGCCAGCAGCGTCGGGACAGGCAATGAGCAGTTCTTC
CASSVGTGNEQFF
>-|TRBV7-2|TRBJ2-5|TRBD2
TGTGCCAGCAGCTTATCCGGGGGGGCGGAGACCCAGTACTTC
CASSLSGGAETQYF
>-|TRBV13|TRBJ1-1|-
TGTGCCAGCAGCAAAGACGGCGGGGGCTCCACTCCTATGAACACTGAAGCTTTCTTT
CASSKDGGGSTPMNTEAFF
>-|TRBV4-3|TRBJ1-1|-
TGCGCCAGCAGCCAAGATGGGAGTACCGGGACTGAAGCTTTCTTT
CASSQDGSTGTEAFF
>few|TRBV9|TRBJ2-7|TRBD1
TGTGCCAGCAGCGAGGGACCGGGACAGGGAACTGTCGGGCTCTACGAGCAGTACTTC
CASSEGPGQGTVGLYEQYF
>few|TRBV7-9|TRBJ2-4|-
TGTTCCAGCAGTGGGACTGATCCGGTTCAGTACTTC
CSSSGTDPVQYF
>-|TRBV7-9|TRBJ2-5|-
TGTGCCAGGAGGAGGGAAGAGACCCAGTACTTC
CARRREETQYF
>-|TRBV27|TRBJ1-6|-
TGTGCCAGCGGGGAGATCAATTCACCCCTCCACTTT
CASGEINSPLHF
>-|TRBV13|TRBJ2-7|-
TGTGCCAGCAGCGTTAGCCAGCCGGACAGCAGCTCCTACGAGCAGTACTTC
CASSVSQPDSSSYEQYF
>few|TRBV27|TRBJ1-5|-
TGTGCCAGCAGTTTATACCGGCGCCAGGAGGGCAATCAGCCCCAGCATTTT
CASSLYRRQEGNQPQHF
>once|TRBV6-4|TRBJ2-2|-
TGTGCCAGCAGTGGTGAGGGTGCCGGGGAGCTGTTTTTT
CASSGEGAGELFF
>-|TRBV9|TRBJ1-3|-
TGTGCCAGCGATAGAGGGGGGGCTGGAAACACCATATATTTT
CASDRGGAGNTIYF
>-|TRBV2|TRBJ2-2|TRBD2
TGTGCCAGGGGATCGGCGGGGGGCAACACCGGGGAGCTGTTTTTT
CARGSAGGNTGELFF
>-|TRBV5-1|TRBJ1-4|-
TGCGCCAGCAGCTCGGGGGGAGGATTCGGGCCTAATGAAAAACTGTTTTTT
CASSSGGGFGPNEKLFF
>-|TRBV27|TRBJ1-2|-
TGTGCCAGCAGTCCATGGGGGGACTATGGCTACACCTTC
CASSPWGDYGYTF
>-|TRBV19|TRBJ1-2|TRBD1
TGTGCCAGTAGTATAGAGGGGGGGAAGACAGGGGACAGATTGAGGGGCTACACCTTC
CASSIEGGKTGDRLRGYTF
>-|TRBV2|TRBJ2-7|TRBD1
TGTGCCAGCATGAGACAGGGGGTCGAGCAGTACTTC
CASMRQGVEQYF
>-|TRBV7-8|TRBJ2-3|TRBD2
TGTGCCAGCAGCACCCGACTAGCGGGGGGGCTAGGGGTAGATACGCAGTATTTT
CASSTRLAGGLGVDTQYF
>-|TRBV2|TRBJ2-1|-
TGTGCCAGCAGTGAGAGAAGGGCAGGGGTAGGGGATGAGCAGTTCTTC
CASSERRAGVGDEQFF
>-|TRBV2|TRBJ1-5|TRBD1
TGTGCCAGCAACGGAGGGGGGACAGGGGAGCCTCAGCCCCAGCATTTT
CASNGGGTGEPQPQHF
>-|TRBV5-8|TRBJ2-2|TRBD1
TGTGCCAGCAGCTTGGTCAGGGACAGCCTCACCGGGGAGCTGTTTTTT
CASSLVRDSLTGELFF
>-|TRBV5-1|TRBJ1-2|-
TGCGCCAGCAGCAGGGGTACCTCAATTGGGGGCTACACCTTC
CASSRGTSIGGYTF
>once|TRBV4-2|TRBJ2-1|TRBD2
TGTGCCAGCAGCCCTTCTAGCGGGGTCTACAATGAGCAGTTCTTC
CASSPSSGVYNEQFF
>-|TRBV12-5|TRBJ1-4|-
TGTGCTAGTGGTTTGGTATTAGGGGGGGATGAAAAACTGTTTTTT
CASGLVLGGDEKLFF
>-|TRBV30|TRBJ1-1|TRBD1
TGTGCCTGGAGGGGACAGGGGTACACTGAAGCTTTCTTT
CAWRGQGYTEAFF
>medium-sized|TRBV4-3|TRBJ2-1|TRBD2
TGCGCCAGCAGCCCTGAGCGGGGGCCAGACAATGAGCAGTTCTTC
CASSPERGPDNEQFF
>-|TRBV4-3|TRBJ2-5|TRBD2
TGCGCCAGCAGCCAAAAACCGGGACTAGCGGGGGGGCAAGAGACCCAGTACTTC
CASSQKPGLAGGQETQYF
>-|TRBV7-9|TRBJ2-7|TRBD2
TGTGCCAGCAGCTTAGCGCATAAAACGAGCGGGGTCTCCTCCTACGAGCAGTACTTC
CASSLAHKTSGVSSYEQYF